The 28 T cell receptor beta chains reported below all come from one sample, sequenced in a study of blood T cell repertoires in COVID-19. TCRdb keeps only in-frame clones here, not all; method: immunoSEQ multiplex PCR. The data contain more than 300,000 clones, about nine tenths of them singletons. Sample: PBMCs or T cells enriched from blood (not recorded which). The receptors were sampled from a woman aged 25 to 45 who had recovered from COVID-19.

J is TRBJ2-1 and V is TRBV10-3, with D perhaps matching TRBD2 (6 bases). CDR3 size: 15 residues. From germline, CDR1 is ENHRY and CDR2 SYGVKD. Trimming removed 6 bases at V and 1 base at J, with 13 bases between. CDR3 loop: CAISATGDSYNEQFF. The CDR3 DNA follows: TGTGCCATCAGCGCTACGGGAGATTCCTACAATGAGCAGTTCTTC.

This chain joins TRBV18 and TRBJ1-1; a weak D match, TRBD1 (6 bases). The CDR3 length is 14 residues. V lost 3 bases and J 1 base, leaving 9 bases between the germline ends. Germline V gene lookup returns CDR1 KGHSH and CDR2 LQKENI. In DNA, the CDR3 is TGTGCCAGCTCACCGGACAGAACGAACACTGAAGCTTTCTTT. Amino acid sequence: CASSPDRTNTEAFF.

The rearrangement joins TRBV10-3 to TRBJ1-4; 8 bases match TRBD1. The CDR3 loop spans 14 amino acids. Germline CDR1 ENHRY, CDR2 SYGVKD. After removal of 10 bases from V and 6 bases from J, the junction contained 10 bases not matched to a gene. CDR3 residues: CATKNRGRDEKLFF. The CDR3, as DNA: TGTGCCACGAAAAACAGGGGGAGGGATGAAAAACTGTTTTTT.

The chain recombines TRBV12-3 or TRBV12-4 with TRBJ1-2; 7 nucleotides agree with TRBD1. The V segment lost 5 bases and the J segment 4 bases; nucleotides outside the gene matches: 4. The CDR3 totals 13 residues. The CDR3 sequence is CASSGTASYGYTF. DNA of the CDR3: TGTGCCAGCAGTGGGACAGCTAGCTATGGCTACACCTTC.

The genes are TRBV5-1 and TRBJ1-1; D not certain. V was pared by 0 bases and J by 7 bases, with 13 bases between. Germline-derived CDR1 and CDR2 are SGHRS and YFSETQ. The CDR3 sequence is 14 residues long. This CDR3 is CASSLGEGIGEAFF. Here the CDR3 DNA reads TGCGCCAGCAGCTTGGGTGAGGGAATAGGTGAAGCTTTCTTT.

The chain has TRBV7-8 and TRBJ1-6; a possible D gene is TRBD1 (6 bases). Trimming shortened V by 5 bases and J by 0 bases, and 11 bases separated the two germline ends. CDR1 and CDR2 from the germline V gene are SGHVS and FQNEAQ. The length of the CDR3 is 16 residues. CDR3 region: CASSPQGSSYNSPLHF. CDR3 nucleotides: TGTGCCAGCAGCCCCCAGGGGAGCTCCTATAATTCACCCCTCCACTTT. Full variable domain (missing parts from reference TRBV7-8 and TRBJ1-6): GAGVSQSPRYKVAKRGQDVALRCDPISGHVSLFWYQQALGQGPEFLTYFQNEAQLDKSGLPSDRFFAERPEGSVSTLKIQRTQQEDSAVYLCASSPQGSSYNSPLHFGNGTRLTVT.

This clone was picked up one time. The V call is TRBV18, the J call TRBJ1-1; D unclear. Looked up from germline, CDR1 is KGHSH and CDR2 is LQKENI. The CDR3 has 16 residues. Trimming cost V 0 bases and J 1 base, with 12 bases left between them. The CDR3 bases are TGTGCCAGCTCACCACCAAACAGTAACCAGAACACTGAAGCTTTCTTT. It yields the protein CASSPPNSNQNTEAFF.

This chain uses TRBV5-6 with TRBJ1-2; the match to TRBD1 covers 8 bases. Trimming cost V 4 bases and J 2 bases; bases outside gene matches: 10. The germline V gene encodes CDR1 SGHDT and CDR2 YYEEEE. This CDR3 contains 16 residues. The CDR3 protein is CASSTYGQGLNYGYTF. As DNA, the CDR3 is TGTGCCAGCAGCACCTACGGACAGGGCCTAAACTATGGCTACACCTTC. Filled out from reference TRBV5-6 and TRBJ1-2, the complete variable domain reads DAGVTQSPTHLIKTRGQQVTLRCSPKSGHDTVSWYQQALGQGPQFIFQYYEEEERQRGNFPDRFSGHQFPNYSSELNVNALLLGDSALYLCASSTYGQGLNYGYTFGSGTRLTVV.

This clone showed up just once. The rearrangement links TRBV7-2 to TRBJ1-3; 9 positions match TRBD1. Germline lookup yields CDR1 SGHTA and CDR2 FQGNSA. J was trimmed by 4 bases and V by 1 base; bases with no gene match: 8. The CDR3 totals 17 residues. CDR3: CASSLDVRDREGNTIYF. CDR3 nucleotide sequence: TGTGCCAGCAGCTTAGACGTTCGGGACAGGGAAGGAAACACCATATATTTT.

This rearrangement joins TRBV5-1 to TRBJ2-1; the match to TRBD1 covers 7 bases. The CDR3 extends over 14 amino acids. CDR1 is SGHRS, CDR2 YFSETQ, per germline. J lost 9 bases, V lost 4 bases, and 10 bases had no gene match. The CDR3 DNA reads as TGCGCCAGCAGCGAAGGGGCAGGGGGTAGTGAGCAGTTCTTC. This translates into CASSEGAGGSEQFF.

The chain employs TRBV27 and TRBJ1-4; D uncertain. Deletions cut 4 bases from V and 4 bases from J, with 19 bases between. The CDR3 is made up of 17 amino acids. In germline, CDR1 is MNHEY, CDR2 SMNVEV (reference sequence). The CDR3 loop reads CASSSIALLAHNEKLFF. CDR3 bases: TGTGCCAGCAGTTCTATTGCGCTTCTAGCCCATAATGAAAAACTGTTTTTT. The entire variable domain, with the rest obtained from reference TRBV27 and TRBJ1-4, is as follows: EAQVTQNPRYLITVTGKKLTVTCSQNMNHEYMSWYRQDPGLGLRQIYYSMNVEVTDKGDVPEGYKVSRKEKRNFPLILESPSPNQTSLYFCASSSIALLAHNEKLFFGSGTQLSVL.

As for this clone: Within the sample, other DNA sequences also encode this same CDR3. V gene TRBV27 combines with J gene TRBJ1-2, with a weak D call TRBD1 (5 bases). The CDR3 covers 13 residues. The ends were cut back, 5 bases at V and 0 bases at J, with 7 bases in the middle. From germline, CDR1 is MNHEY and CDR2 SMNVEV (reference sequence). CDR3: CASSPTANYGYTF. The CDR3, as DNA: TGTGCCAGCAGTCCGACAGCTAACTATGGCTACACCTTC.

The V and J genes are TRBV11-3 and TRBJ2-3; a weak D match, TRBD2 (6 bases). The V gene's germline CDR1 is SGHNT and CDR2 YENEEA. The V gene lost 2 bases and the J gene lost 3 bases, with 6 bases spanning the gap. The CDR3 length is 13 residues. The CDR3 DNA follows: TGTGCCAGCAGCTTACGGGGGACAGATACGCAGTATTTT. Amino acid sequence: CASSLRGTDTQYF.

The chain links TRBV27 to TRBJ2-7; maybe TRBD2 (6 bases). CDR1 and CDR2 from the germline V gene are MNHEY and SMNVEV (reference sequence). Trimming shortened V by 8 bases and J by 5 bases, and 22 bases separated the two germline ends. CDR3 length: 15 amino acids. This chain's CDR3 is CASGLLGRSQNEQYF. CDR3 DNA: TGTGCCAGCGGCTTACTCGGGAGATCCCAAAACGAGCAGTACTTC.

A single count supports this clone. The V and J genes are TRBV10-1 and TRBJ1-1; D gene unclear. This CDR3 spans 12 amino acids. V shed 6 bases and J shed 0 bases, with 5 bases lying between them. Germline V gene data show CDR1 as WNHNN and CDR2 as SYGVQD (reference sequence). CDR3 residues: CASRGVNTEAFF. CDR3 coding DNA: TGCGCCAGCAGAGGAGTGAACACTGAAGCTTTCTTT.

The chain recombines TRBV27 with TRBJ1-2, with no clear D. V lost 0 bases to trimming and J lost 0 bases, with 11 bases between them. The CDR3 consists of 16 residues. Germline V gene lookup returns CDR1 MNHEY and CDR2 SMNVEV (reference sequence). This chain's CDR3 is CASSLSAGQSNYGYTF. Here the CDR3 DNA reads TGTGCCAGCAGTTTATCGGCAGGCCAATCTAACTATGGCTACACCTTC.

This clone was seen a handful of times. The chain links TRBV2 to TRBJ1-1, with D unresolved. The CDR3 runs 11 residues. Germline assignment: CDR1 SNHLY and CDR2 FYNNEI. V was trimmed by 6 bases and J by 11 bases, leaving 13 bases between them. CDR3 residues: CASRQEVGAFF. CDR3 DNA sequence: TGTGCCAGCAGACAAGAGGTTGGGGCTTTCTTT.

The CDR3 DNA follows: TGTGCCAGCAGCCTCGGGACTGCCTACGAGCAGTACTTC. Translation: CASSLGTAYEQYF. V usage is TRBV7-6 and J usage is TRBJ2-7; D perhaps matches TRBD2 (6 bases). The CDR3 has 13 amino acids. Germline-derived CDR1 and CDR2 are SGHVS and FNYEAQ. V was pared by 5 bases and J by 2 bases, with 10 bases between.

This clone has only one observation. The chain is built from TRBV5-1 and TRBJ1-2; the D is unclear. Trimming removed 0 bases at V and 8 bases at J, with 8 bases between. This CDR3 has 12 residues. CDR1 SGHRS and CDR2 YFSETQ come from the germline V gene. The CDR3 DNA is TGCGCCAGCAGCTTGGCCGGGGAGGGCTACACCTTC. Translation gives CASSLAGEGYTF.

The rearrangement links TRBV4-1 to TRBJ2-7; 7 bases agree with TRBD2. Germline CDR1 and CDR2: MGHRA and YSYEKL. V was pared by 6 bases and J by 4 bases, with 12 bases of the junction left unmatched. The CDR3 runs to 15 residues. CDR3 sequence (DNA): TGCGCCAGCAGGCCGACGGGGGGAGGTGTATACGAGCAGTACTTC. Protein product: CASRPTGGGVYEQYF.

V gene TRBV19 combines with J gene TRBJ2-1; 7 positions agree with TRBD1. CDR3 size: 14 residues. Germline loops: CDR1 LNHDA, CDR2 SQIVND (reference sequence). With 5 bases clipped from V and 3 bases from J, the junction kept 4 bases outside the gene matches. CDR3 region: CASSFDRDYNEQFF. For the CDR3, the DNA is TGTGCCAGTAGTTTCGACAGGGACTACAATGAGCAGTTCTTC.

The CDR3 nucleotides are TGTGCCAGCTCACCAGGGCCTAGCAATCAGCCCCAGCATTTT. Amino acid sequence: CASSPGPSNQPQHF. The chain carries TRBV18 and TRBJ1-5; no clear D. Trimming cost V 2 bases and J 0 bases, with 5 bases left between them. Germline values: CDR1 KGHSH, CDR2 LQKENI. The CDR3 contains 14 residues. Supplemented by reference TRBV18 and TRBJ1-5, the full variable domain reads NAGVMQNPRHLVRRRGQEARLRCSPMKGHSHVYWYRQLPEEGLKFMVYLQKENIIDESGMPKERFSAEFPKEGPSILRIQQVVRGDSAAYFCASSPGPSNQPQHFGDGTRLSIL.

V is TRBV18 and J is TRBJ1-3; 7 positions agree with TRBD1. The CDR3 has 14 amino acids. The J segment lost 0 bases and the V segment lost 5 bases, leaving 1 base of the junction unmatched. CDR1 and CDR2 from the germline V gene are KGHSH and LQKENI. CDR3 DNA: TGTGCCAGCTCAGGGACAGTCTCTGGAAACACCATATATTTT. Residues: CASSGTVSGNTIYF.

The chain has TRBV9 and TRBJ2-1, with 14 bases lining up with TRBD2. Germline CDR1 and CDR2: SGDLS and YYNGEE. J lost 13 bases, V lost 0 bases, and 6 bases had no gene match. The CDR3 covers 15 residues. The CDR3 loop reads CASSVGGLAGDIQFF. CDR3 nucleotide sequence: TGTGCCAGCAGCGTAGGGGGACTAGCGGGAGATATACAGTTCTTC.

The chain couples TRBV3-1 (or the pseudogene TRBV3-2) to TRBJ1-1; weak D call: TRBD1 (6 bases). The length of the CDR3 is 14 residues. V was trimmed by 5 bases and J by 7 bases, leaving 17 bases between them. The germline V gene has CDR1 LGHDT and CDR2 YNNKEL (reference sequence). DNA for the CDR3: TGTGCCAGCAGCTTCTTGGGGACACCCGGTGAAGCTTTCTTT. It encodes CASSFLGTPGEAFF.

The V and J genes are TRBV18 and TRBJ1-1; D gene ambiguous. V shed 2 bases and J shed 0 bases, with 7 bases lying between them. The germline V gene encodes CDR1 KGHSH and CDR2 LQKENI. This CDR3 has 14 amino acids. CDR3 sequence (DNA): TGTGCCAGCTCACCATACAGCATGAACACTGAAGCTTTCTTT. It encodes CASSPYSMNTEAFF.

The chain couples TRBV15 to TRBJ2-3; no firm D call. Trimming took off 3 bases at V and 4 bases at J, with 11 bases between the two ends. Germline-derived CDR1 and CDR2 are LNHNV and YYDKDF (reference sequence). The CDR3 runs to 14 residues. The CDR3 loop reads CATSRELASDTQYF. DNA for the CDR3: TGTGCCACCAGCAGGGAGTTAGCTTCAGATACGCAGTATTTT. Supplemented by reference TRBV15 and TRBJ2-3, the full variable domain reads DAMVIQNPRYQVTQFGKPVTLSCSQTLNHNVMYWYQQKSSQAPKLLFHYYDKDFNNEADTPDNFQSRRPNTSFCFLDIRSPGLGDTAMYLCATSRELASDTQYFGPGTRLTVL.

The V and J genes are TRBV9 and TRBJ1-1, with 8 bases aligning to TRBD1. CDR1 and CDR2 (germline): SGDLS, YYNGEE. Trimming cost V 3 bases and J 4 bases; bases outside gene matches: 8. The CDR3 length is 15 residues. CDR3 sequence reads: CASSAEDRAATEAFF. The CDR3 DNA reads as TGTGCCAGCAGCGCAGAGGACAGGGCGGCCACTGAAGCTTTCTTT.